The clone carrying this TCR beta chain was seen a handful of times. The target antigen is unknown. CDR1 SGHAT and CDR2 FQNNGV come from the germline V gene. V was pared by 1 base and J by 3 bases, with 11 bases between. CDR3 length: 15 amino acids. In TCRdb, the 5' RACE reads were re-called with MiXCR into one record per CDR3 protein. The sample lists about 250,000 distinct CDR3 sequences, roughly 8.7% occurring once. These data are taken from a study of identical twins. Regarding the study as a whole: Alpha sequences that were out-of-frame and twin-shared showed an excess of low generation probability. For cord blood, abundant beta clonotypes had fewer insertions, unlike memory repertoires, which showed none.

These data are also associated with another study on yellow fever vaccine responses in identical twins.

V usage is TRBV11-2 and J usage is TRBJ2-3; D unresolved. The sample was CD8+ T cells sorted from blood. This TCR came from a woman aged 18-29 years in good health. CDR3: CASSLVWLDTDTQYF. Here the CDR3 DNA reads TGTGCCAGCAGCTTAGTATGGCTAGATACAGATACGCAGTATTTT.